The 9 T cell receptor beta chains below come from one sample, sequenced in a study of T cell repertoires in aging, cancer and after chemotherapy. Peripheral blood genomic DNA, not sorted cells or RNA, was the template. A mixed TRB-A/B primer pool amplified rearranged TRB by multiplex touch-down PCR. Each CDR3 protein gets one entry after TCRdb re-called the multiplex PCR reads with MiXCR. The profile shows about 9,200 distinct CDR3 sequences, around 35% of them singletons. The sample taken for sequencing was blood. Every receptor here comes from a human donor in good health. The donor label of this sample is uncertain.

The table lists this clonotype with a few counts. This chain links TRBV6-2 or TRBV6-3 with TRBJ2-7; a weak D match, TRBD1 (6 bases). The CDR3 contains 15 residues. The V end was cut by 4 bases, the J end by 0 bases, with 13 bases between. In germline, CDR1 is MNHEY, CDR2 SVGEGT. CDR3 loop: CASSSAGQISYEQYF. In nucleotides, the CDR3 is TGTGCCAGCAGTTCCGCTGGACAGATCTCCTACGAGCAGTACTTC.

V and J are TRBV7-9 and TRBJ1-3; D is perhaps TRBD1 (6 bases). Between the trimmed V and J ends, which lost 2 bases and 1 base, there was a span of 27 bases. This CDR3 has 21 amino acids. The germline V gene has CDR1 SEHNR and CDR2 FQNEAQ (reference sequence). This CDR3 is CASSLRPPGQGSRGSGNTIYF. The CDR3 DNA is TGTGCCAGCAGCTTAAGGCCCCCGGGACAAGGAAGCCGAGGGTCTGGAAACACCATATATTTT.

This clonotype occurred a few times. The chain links TRBV5-4 to TRBJ2-1, with D tentatively TRBD1 or TRBD2 (5 bases each). This CDR3 is 13 amino acids long. The V and J ends lost 4 bases and 5 bases respectively, with 10 bases between them. Germline lookup yields CDR1 SGHNT and CDR2 YYREEE (reference sequence). This CDR3 reads CASSGGPNNEQFF. In DNA form, the CDR3 reads TGTGCCAGCAGCGGGGGACCTAACAATGAGCAGTTCTTC.

The rearrangement uses TRBV6-1 and TRBJ2-5; 7 bases map to TRBD1. The V segment lost 6 bases and the J segment 5 bases; nucleotides outside the gene matches: 12. The CDR3 extends over 15 amino acids. Germline assignment: CDR1 MNHNS and CDR2 SASEGT. The CDR3 here is CASSGKGALWETQYF. CDR3 DNA sequence: TGTGCCAGCAGCGGCAAGGGGGCCCTATGGGAGACCCAGTACTTC.

V is TRBV6-5 and J is TRBJ1-2; 9 nucleotides agree with TRBD1. V lost 8 bases, J lost 7 bases, and 5 bases stayed unmatched. CDR3 length equals 12 residues. CDR1 is MNHEY and CDR2 is SVGAGI in the germline V gene. The CDR3 sequence: CASGQGKGGYTF. In DNA form, the CDR3 reads TGTGCCAGCGGACAGGGGAAGGGTGGCTACACCTTC.

V is TRBV19 and J is TRBJ2-3; 10 nucleotides align to TRBD2. This CDR3 is 14 amino acids long. From germline, CDR1 is LNHDA and CDR2 SQIVND (reference sequence). The junction had 6 bases not matched to a gene; V was cut back by 8 bases and J by 4 bases. The CDR3: CASQLAGGADTQYF. CDR3 coding DNA: TGTGCCAGTCAATTAGCGGGGGGCGCAGATACGCAGTATTTT.

This chain joins TRBV15 and TRBJ2-1; 8 nucleotides match TRBD2. The CDR3 length is 15 residues. Trimming at V came to 8 bases and at J to 6 bases, leaving 12 bases not matched to a gene. The germline gives CDR1 LNHNV, CDR2 YYDKDF (reference sequence). CDR3 DNA sequence: TGTGCCACCCTGCAAACTAGCGGCGCCTTCAATGAGCAGTTCTTC. Amino acids: CATLQTSGAFNEQFF.

In the case of this clonotype: One end of the junction is discordant with germline, which a read error may explain. The chain has TRBV6-1 and TRBJ1-4, with TRBD1 matching over 7 bases. The CDR3 sequence is 13 residues long. Germline values: CDR1 MNHNS, CDR2 SASEGT. The CDR3 loop is CASGDRVGEKLFF. CDR3 DNA: TGTGCCAGCGGTGACAGGGTGGGTGAAAAACTGTTTTTT.

The gene calls are TRBV6-2 or TRBV6-3 and TRBJ2-3; D is tentatively TRBD1 or TRBD2 (6 bases each). V was trimmed by 7 bases and J by 0 bases, leaving 14 bases between them. Germline V gene lookup returns CDR1 MNHEY and CDR2 SVGEGT. This CDR3 has 15 amino acids. The CDR3 coding sequence is TGTGCCAGCACCGAAGGGGGGTCTAGCACAGATACGCAGTATTTT. Amino acid sequence: CASTEGGSSTDTQYF.